One and the same sample provided the 32 T cell receptor beta chains below, sequenced in a study of OX40 agonist ivuxolimab in advanced cancers. This table comes from immunoSEQ multiplex PCR, and its TCRdb copy is limited to in-frame clones, with some not included. The sample contains roughly 58,000 clones, around 77% of which appear only once. The material was CD4+ or CD8+ T cells sorted from blood, obtained in a trial of the OX40 agonist ivuxolimab. The receptor source for this set is an adult with an advanced solid tumor such as melanoma, head and neck, liver or kidney cancer.

The gene calls are TRBV14 and TRBJ2-3; 13 nucleotides line up with TRBD2. In germline, CDR1 is SGHDN, CDR2 FVKESK. The V segment lost 4 bases and the J segment 0 bases; nucleotides outside the gene matches: 4. The CDR3 is 17 residues long. CDR3 loop: CASSPWTSGGSTDTQYF. The CDR3 DNA follows: TGTGCCAGCAGCCCGTGGACTAGCGGGGGTAGCACAGATACGCAGTATTTT.

J is TRBJ1-5 and V is TRBV7-4; D is ambiguous. CDR1 is SGHVT, CDR2 SQSDAQ, per germline. V lost 0 bases to trimming and J lost 3 bases, with 9 bases between them. This CDR3 is built from 15 residues. This chain's CDR3 is CASSLALGDNQPQHF. The CDR3 bases are TGTGCCAGCAGCTTAGCGCTTGGTGACAATCAGCCCCAGCATTTT.

The chain couples TRBV4-1 to TRBJ1-6; no firm D call. The CDR3 is 13 amino acids. Trimming removed 4 bases from V and 8 bases from J, with 9 bases in between. Looked up from germline, CDR1 is MGHRA and CDR2 is YSYEKL. The CDR3 sequence: CASSRREDSPLHF. The CDR3 region has the DNA TGCGCCAGCAGCCGCAGAGAGGATTCACCCCTCCACTTT.

The chain employs TRBV19 and TRBJ1-5, with unresolved D. The CDR3 has 15 amino acids. V was shortened by 5 bases and J by 0 bases, with 11 bases between the two germline ends. The germline V gene has CDR1 LNHDA and CDR2 SQIVND (reference sequence). The CDR3 nucleotides are TGTGCCAGTAGTCTCCGGAAGGATAGCAATCAGCCCCAGCATTTT. Translated, it gives CASSLRKDSNQPQHF.

This chain uses TRBV5-4 with TRBJ2-7; 10 positions match TRBD1. Germline CDR1 SGHNT, CDR2 YYREEE (reference sequence). After removal of 5 bases from V and 5 bases from J, the junction contained 7 bases not matched to a gene. The length of the CDR3 is 14 residues. The chain's CDR3 is CASSFGTGVNEQYF. Written as DNA, the CDR3 is TGTGCCAGCAGTTTCGGGACAGGGGTAAACGAGCAGTACTTC. Based on the CDR3 plus reference TRBV5-4 and TRBJ2-7, the full variable domain is ETGVTQSPTHLIKTRGQQVTLRCSSQSGHNTVSWYQQALGQGPQFIFQYYREEENGRGNFPPRFSGLQFPNYSSELNVNALELDDSALYLCASSFGTGVNEQYFGPGTRLTVT.

With respect to this clone: The identical CDR3 is also encoded by other nucleotide sequences in the sample. V is TRBV18 and J is TRBJ2-5; D remains ambiguous. Looked up from germline, CDR1 is KGHSH and CDR2 is LQKENI. The CDR3 runs 12 residues. Trimming left V 3 bases short and J 0 bases short, with 2 bases between. This CDR3 is CASSPYQETQYF. The CDR3 bases are TGTGCCAGCTCACCTTACCAAGAGACCCAGTACTTC.

The chain links TRBV9 to TRBJ2-1; TRBD2 matches at 10 bases. The V gene end was trimmed by 1 base and the J gene end by 8 bases; junction bases not matched to a gene: 6. Germline lookup yields CDR1 SGDLS and CDR2 YYNGEE. The CDR3 totals 15 residues. The CDR3 reads CASSVQLAGRDEQFF. As DNA, the CDR3 is TGTGCCAGCAGCGTACAACTAGCGGGAAGGGATGAGCAGTTCTTC.

The gene calls are TRBV9 and TRBJ2-1; TRBD1 aligns across 8 bases. This CDR3 is 16 amino acids long. Per germline, CDR1 SGDLS and CDR2 YYNGEE. V lost 4 bases to trimming and J lost 0 bases; unmatched junction nucleotides: 6. As DNA, the CDR3 is TGTGCCAGCAGCACCCGGGACAGGAGCTCCTACAATGAGCAGTTCTTC. It is translated as CASSTRDRSSYNEQFF.

This clone came up a few times. The chain employs TRBV18 and TRBJ1-1; possibly TRBD1 for D (5 bases). V gave up 4 bases and J gave up 2 bases, with 14 bases separating them. Germline V gene data show CDR1 as KGHSH and CDR2 as LQKENI. This CDR3 comprises 15 residues. DNA for the CDR3: TGTGCCAGCTCACAGCAGGGAGGTTTTAACACTGAAGCTTTCTTT. This codes for CASSQQGGFNTEAFF.

The J gene is TRBJ2-4, the V gene TRBV6-6; weak D call: TRBD2 (7 bases). This CDR3 has 15 residues. CDR1 is MNHNY and CDR2 is SVGAGI in the germline V gene (reference sequence). V shed 3 bases and J shed 6 bases, with 15 bases lying between them. The CDR3, as DNA: TGTGCCAGCAGTTATGCGGGGGCCGCGGGAAACATTCAGTACTTC. Its protein is CASSYAGAAGNIQYF.

The chain joins TRBV11-2 to TRBJ2-7, with TRBD2 matching over 9 bases. Germline-derived CDR1 and CDR2 are SGHAT and FQNNGV. J gave up 4 bases and V 5 bases, and 9 bases lay outside the gene matches. This CDR3 is built from 15 residues. The CDR3 is CASSREAGGPYEQYF. The CDR3 DNA follows: TGTGCCAGCAGCAGAGAAGCGGGGGGACCATACGAGCAGTACTTC. Supplemented by reference TRBV11-2 and TRBJ2-7, the full variable domain reads EAGVAQSPRYKIIEKRQSVAFWCNPISGHATLYWYQQILGQGPKLLIQFQNNGVVDDSQLPKDRFSAERLKGVDSTLKIQPAKLEDSAVYLCASSREAGGPYEQYFGPGTRLTVT.

The rearrangement joins TRBV14 to TRBJ2-3; D might be TRBD1 or TRBD2, each matching 5 bases. In germline, CDR1 is SGHDN, CDR2 FVKESK. Between the trimmed V and J ends, which lost 3 bases and 0 bases, there was a span of 19 bases. The CDR3 spans 18 residues. The CDR3 here is CASSQGRTRLTSTDTQYF. Here the CDR3 DNA reads TGTGCCAGCAGCCAGGGACGGACTCGTTTGACTAGCACAGATACGCAGTATTTT.

The chain couples TRBV5-1 to TRBJ2-1; tentative D call: TRBD1 (5 bases). The length of the CDR3 is 15 residues. The germline gives CDR1 SGHRS, CDR2 YFSETQ. Trimming took 4 bases from V and 4 from J, leaving 15 bases between them. The CDR3 coding sequence is TGCGCCAGCAGCCCAGGGTTGGGAACGTACAATGAGCAGTTCTTC. Translated, it gives CASSPGLGTYNEQFF.

The rearrangement joins TRBV6-1 to TRBJ2-7; a possible D gene is TRBD1 (5 bases). This CDR3 has 14 amino acids. Germline V CDR1 and CDR2: MNHNS, SASEGT. Trimming stripped 6 bases from V and 3 bases from J, with 15 bases between. CDR3 coding DNA: TGTGCCAGCAGAACTGGAAGGGGTGTCTACGAGCAGTACTTC. This translates into CASRTGRGVYEQYF.

The chain joins TRBV6-4 to TRBJ2-1; 7 nucleotides agree with TRBD2. Germline CDR1 MRHNA, CDR2 SNTAGT. This CDR3 has 15 amino acids. The V and J ends lost 8 bases and 2 bases, in that order; junction bases with no gene match: 9. The CDR3 bases are TGTGCCAGCGCCGCCGCGGGAGCCCCCTACAATGAGCAGTTCTTC. This translates into CASAAAGAPYNEQFF.

The rearrangement links TRBV7-9 to TRBJ1-4; maybe TRBD1 (6 bases). This CDR3 is 16 amino acids long. The germline V gene encodes CDR1 SEHNR and CDR2 FQNEAQ (reference sequence). The V and J ends lost 5 bases and 0 bases respectively, with 13 bases between them. The CDR3: CASSQGTGATNEKLFF. The CDR3 DNA follows: TGTGCCAGCAGCCAGGGGACGGGGGCAACTAATGAAAAACTGTTTTTT.

The chain has TRBV5-6 and TRBJ2-7, with 7 bases fitting TRBD2. The V gene's germline CDR1 is SGHDT and CDR2 YYEEEE. Losses at the gene ends were 0 bases for V and 2 bases for J; bases not matched to a gene: 5. This CDR3 comprises 15 residues. CDR3 amino acids: CASSLAVRGAYEQYF. The CDR3 DNA reads TGTGCCAGCAGCTTGGCCGTCCGGGGGGCCTACGAGCAGTACTTC.

A few counts support this clone. The chain is built from TRBV27 and TRBJ1-1; a weak D match, TRBD1 (5 bases). Germline-derived CDR1 and CDR2 are MNHEY and SMNVEV (reference sequence). Between the trimmed V and J ends, which lost 3 bases and 2 bases, there was a span of 16 bases. The CDR3 is 16 amino acids. The CDR3 bases are TGTGCCAGCAGTTTGCAGGGCAGTATAGGAAACACTGAAGCTTTCTTT. This sequence encodes CASSLQGSIGNTEAFF.

J is TRBJ2-6 and V is TRBV5-1, with 10 bases lining up with TRBD2. The germline CDR1 and CDR2 sequences are SGHRS and YFSETQ. The CDR3 is 16 amino acids. Losses at the gene ends were 1 base for V and 2 bases for J; bases not matched to a gene: 0. CDR3 nucleotide sequence: TGCGCCAGCAGCTTGACTAGCGGGACTGGGGCCAACGTCCTGACTTTC. Protein product: CASSLTSGTGANVLTF.

V is TRBV7-2 and J is TRBJ1-6; D might be TRBD1 (5 bases). This CDR3 comprises 15 residues. Deletions cut 5 bases from V and 6 bases from J, with 14 bases between. Germline CDR1 SGHTA, CDR2 FQGNSA. CDR3 loop: CASSPGGTLNSPLHF. The CDR3 DNA sequence: TGTGCCAGCAGCCCCGGAGGGACCCTTAATTCACCCCTCCACTTT. The whole variable domain, filled in from reference TRBV7-2 and TRBJ1-6, reads GAGVSQSPSNKVTEKGKDVELRCDPISGHTALYWYRQSLGQGLEFLIYFQGNSAPDKSGLPSDRFSAERTGGSVSTLTIQRTQQEDSAVYLCASSPGGTLNSPLHFGNGTRLTVT.

The chain employs TRBV28 and TRBJ1-2, with 7 positions matching TRBD1. J lost 4 bases, V lost 4 bases, and 12 bases had no gene match. This CDR3 contains 16 residues. Germline values: CDR1 MDHEN, CDR2 SYDVKM. CDR3 DNA: TGTGCCAGCAGTTCTCTCGGGGAGGGGGCCCCCTATGGCTACACCTTC. Its protein is CASSSLGEGAPYGYTF.

To note about this clone: Other DNA sequences of this sample code for an identical CDR3. This chain connects TRBV5-1 to TRBJ1-5; TRBD1 matches at 11 bases. CDR1 and CDR2 (germline): SGHRS, YFSETQ. CDR3 length: 14 residues. Germline trimming cut 5 bases from V and 7 bases from J; bases unmatched to any gene: 5. CDR3 DNA: TGCGCCAGCAGTTCGGGACAGGGGGGACAGCCCCAGCATTTT. Translation: CASSSGQGGQPQHF.

This chain links TRBV4-3 with TRBJ1-2, with 9 bases that match TRBD1. The CDR3 runs 14 residues. Germline CDR1 LGHNA, CDR2 YSLEER. Trimming cost V 2 bases and J 7 bases; bases outside gene matches: 5. The CDR3 loop reads CASSQRQGVAGYTF. The CDR3 coding sequence is TGCGCCAGCAGCCAACGACAGGGGGTTGCTGGCTACACCTTC.

This chain uses TRBV28 with TRBJ2-1; unclear D gene. V was clipped by 6 bases and J by 1 base, with 16 bases between them. Looked up from germline, CDR1 is MDHEN and CDR2 is SYDVKM. The CDR3 is 16 amino acids. CDR3 coding DNA: TGTGCCAGCAGCTCCTTACTAAGCGCGTCCTACAATGAGCAGTTCTTC. Amino acid sequence: CASSSLLSASYNEQFF.

The count of this clone is one. This chain links TRBV2 with TRBJ1-4; D gene ambiguous. V lost 3 bases and J lost 8, with 16 bases in between. The CDR3 is 15 amino acids. CDR1 is SNHLY and CDR2 is FYNNEI in the germline V gene. CDR3 region: CASSDRPGIGEKLFF. The DNA of the CDR3 is TGTGCCAGCAGTGACCGACCCGGGATCGGCGAAAAACTGTTTTTT.

The chain is built from TRBV5-4 and TRBJ2-1; 12 positions match TRBD2. Germline trimming cut 3 bases from V and 5 bases from J; bases unmatched to any gene: 3. CDR1 is SGHNT and CDR2 is YYREEE in the germline V gene (reference sequence). This CDR3 spans 15 amino acids. DNA of the CDR3: TGTGCCAGCAGCTACGGGACTAGCGGGCACAATGAGCAGTTCTTC. Translated, it gives CASSYGTSGHNEQFF.

This rearrangement joins TRBV7-9 to TRBJ2-2; D uncertain. V lost 7 bases to trimming and J lost 6 bases, with 15 bases between them. The germline CDR1 and CDR2 sequences are SEHNR and FQNEAQ (reference sequence). The CDR3 extends over 14 amino acids. CDR3 protein: CASTLFTSSGELFF. The CDR3 nucleotides read TGTGCCAGCACCCTTTTTACGTCGTCCGGGGAGCTGTTTTTT. Variable domain in full (rest from reference TRBV7-9 and TRBJ2-2): DTGVSQNPRHKITKRGQNVTFRCDPISEHNRLYWYRQTLGQGPEFLTYFQNEAQLEKSRLLSDRFSAERPKGSFSTLEIQRTEQGDSAMYLCASTLFTSSGELFFGEGSRLTVL.

This clone came up a few times. This chain joins TRBV11-3 and TRBJ2-1; no firm D call. The CDR3 loop spans 13 amino acids. CDR1 and CDR2 (germline): SGHNT, YENEEA. Trimming shortened V by 0 bases and J by 11 bases, and 11 bases separated the two germline ends. In DNA form, the CDR3 reads TGTGCCAGCAGCTTAGATGGTGACCTTAAGCAGTTCTTC. It is translated as CASSLDGDLKQFF.

This rearrangement joins TRBV7-9 to TRBJ1-1, with D perhaps matching TRBD1 (5 bases). In germline, CDR1 is SEHNR, CDR2 FQNEAQ (reference sequence). The CDR3 sequence is 15 residues long. V was trimmed by 5 bases and J by 0 bases, leaving 13 bases between them. The CDR3 DNA follows: TGTGCCAGCAGCCCGGGACGGGCCGTGAACACTGAAGCTTTCTTT. Translated: CASSPGRAVNTEAFF.

The chain carries TRBV7-8 and TRBJ2-1, with D perhaps TRBD1 (5 bases). V lost 1 base, J lost 12 bases, and 19 bases lay in between. Per the germline V gene, CDR1 is SGHVS and CDR2 is FQNEAQ. The CDR3 totals 15 residues. The CDR3 DNA sequence: TGTGCCAGCAGCTTAGGGGGCCCCAGGGATGACACGCAGTTCTTC. It encodes CASSLGGPRDDTQFF.

The chain uses TRBV5-6 and TRBJ1-4; D is ambiguous. This CDR3 region has 14 residues. V lost 1 base and J 8 bases, leaving 12 bases between the germline ends. The V gene's germline CDR1 is SGHDT and CDR2 YYEEEE. In DNA form, the CDR3 reads TGTGCCAGCAGCTTGCGGCAATTAAACGAAAAACTGTTTTTT. Its translation is CASSLRQLNEKLFF.

This sequence joins TRBV6-5 and TRBJ1-6, with D possibly being TRBD1 (5 bases). Germline CDR1 reads MNHEY; CDR2 reads SVGAGI. Trimming took 3 bases from V and 6 from J, leaving 9 bases between them. This CDR3 contains 14 residues. The CDR3 loop is CASSYRGGNSPLHF. The CDR3 bases are TGTGCCAGCAGTTATCGGGGGGGTAATTCACCCCTCCACTTT.